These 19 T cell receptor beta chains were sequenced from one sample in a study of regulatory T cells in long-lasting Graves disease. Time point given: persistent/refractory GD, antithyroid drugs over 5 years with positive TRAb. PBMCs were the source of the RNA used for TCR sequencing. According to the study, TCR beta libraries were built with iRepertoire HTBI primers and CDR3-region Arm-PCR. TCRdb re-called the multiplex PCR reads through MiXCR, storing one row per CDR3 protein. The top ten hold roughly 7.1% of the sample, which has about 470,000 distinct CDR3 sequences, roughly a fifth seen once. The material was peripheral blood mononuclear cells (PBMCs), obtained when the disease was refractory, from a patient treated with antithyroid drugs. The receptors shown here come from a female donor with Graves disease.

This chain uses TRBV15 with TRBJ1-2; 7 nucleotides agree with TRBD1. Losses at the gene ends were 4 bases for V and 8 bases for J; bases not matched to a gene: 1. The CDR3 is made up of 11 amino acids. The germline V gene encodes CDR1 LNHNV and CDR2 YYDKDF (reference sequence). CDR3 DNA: TGTGCCACCAGCACGGGACAGGGCTACACCTTC. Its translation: CATSTGQGYTF.

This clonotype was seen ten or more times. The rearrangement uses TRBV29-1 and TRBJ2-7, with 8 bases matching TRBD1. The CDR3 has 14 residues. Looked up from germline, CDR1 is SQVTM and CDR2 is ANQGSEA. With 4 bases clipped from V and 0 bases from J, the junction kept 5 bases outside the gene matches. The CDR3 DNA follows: TGCAGCGTTGGGGGACAGGCGAGCTCCTACGAGCAGTACTTC. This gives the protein CSVGGQASSYEQYF.

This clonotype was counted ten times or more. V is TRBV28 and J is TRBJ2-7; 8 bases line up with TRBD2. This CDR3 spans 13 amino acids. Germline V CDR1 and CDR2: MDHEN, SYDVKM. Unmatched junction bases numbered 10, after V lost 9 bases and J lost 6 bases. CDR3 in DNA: TGTGCCAGTCAGACTAGCGTTAAACCCGAGCAGTACTTC. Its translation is CASQTSVKPEQYF. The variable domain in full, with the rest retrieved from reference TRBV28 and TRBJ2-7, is DVKVTQSSRYLVKRTGEKVFLECVQDMDHENMFWYRQDPGLGLRLIYFSYDVKMKEKGDIPEGYSVSREKKERFSLILESASTNQTSMYLCASQTSVKPEQYFGPGTRLTVT.

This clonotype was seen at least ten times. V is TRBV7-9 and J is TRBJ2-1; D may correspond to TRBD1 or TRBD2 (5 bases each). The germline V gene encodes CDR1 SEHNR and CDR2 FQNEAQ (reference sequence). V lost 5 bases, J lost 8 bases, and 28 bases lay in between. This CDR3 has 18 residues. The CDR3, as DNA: TGTGCCAGCAGCACAATGAACGTTCCGGGACGGGGCAGCCATGAGCAGTTCTTC. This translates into CASSTMNVPGRGSHEQFF.

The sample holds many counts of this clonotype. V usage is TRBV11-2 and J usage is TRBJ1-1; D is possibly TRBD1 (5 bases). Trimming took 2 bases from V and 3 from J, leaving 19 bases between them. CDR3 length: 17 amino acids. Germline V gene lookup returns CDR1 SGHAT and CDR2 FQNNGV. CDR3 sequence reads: CASSLFPGRPWDTEAFF. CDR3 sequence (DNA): TGTGCCAGCAGCTTATTCCCGGGGCGACCATGGGACACTGAAGCTTTCTTT.

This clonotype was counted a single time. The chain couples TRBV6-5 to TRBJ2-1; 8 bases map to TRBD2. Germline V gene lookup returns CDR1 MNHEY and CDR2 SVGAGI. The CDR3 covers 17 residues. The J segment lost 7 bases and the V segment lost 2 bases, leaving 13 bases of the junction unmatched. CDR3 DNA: TGTGCCAGCAGTTACAATAGCGGGACCCCTCCTTGGAATGAGCAGTTCTTC. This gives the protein CASSYNSGTPPWNEQFF.

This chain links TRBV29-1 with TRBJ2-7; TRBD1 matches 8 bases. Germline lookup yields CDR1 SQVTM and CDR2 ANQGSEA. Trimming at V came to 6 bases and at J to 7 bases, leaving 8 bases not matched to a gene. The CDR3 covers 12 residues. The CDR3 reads CSVAGQGGEQYF. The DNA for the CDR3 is TGCAGCGTGGCCGGACAGGGCGGGGAGCAGTACTTC.

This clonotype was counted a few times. The chain's CDR3 is CASSFSVHEAFF. CDR3 bases: TGTGCCAGCAGCTTTAGTGTTCACGAAGCTTTCTTT. The genes are TRBV7-2 and TRBJ1-1, with D uncertain. Trimming removed 3 bases from V and 8 bases from J, with 10 bases in between. The CDR3 has 12 residues. Germline values: CDR1 SGHTA, CDR2 FQGNSA. Full variable domain (outside the CDR3, taken from reference TRBV7-2 and TRBJ1-1): GAGVSQSPSNKVTEKGKDVELRCDPISGHTALYWYRQSLGQGLEFLIYFQGNSAPDKSGLPSDRFSAERTGGSVSTLTIQRTQQEDSAVYLCASSFSVHEAFFGQGTRLTVV.

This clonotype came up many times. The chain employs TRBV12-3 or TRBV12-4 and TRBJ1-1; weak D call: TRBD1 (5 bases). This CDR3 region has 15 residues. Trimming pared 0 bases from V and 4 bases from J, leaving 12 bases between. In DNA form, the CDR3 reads TGTGCCAGCAGTTTAGCGGGGCGGTCTGCCACTGAAGCTTTCTTT. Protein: CASSLAGRSATEAFF.

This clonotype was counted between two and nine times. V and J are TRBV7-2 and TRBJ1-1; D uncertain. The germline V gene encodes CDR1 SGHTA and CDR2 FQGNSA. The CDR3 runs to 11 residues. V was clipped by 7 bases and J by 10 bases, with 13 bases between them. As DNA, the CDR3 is TGTGCCAGCACCCCCCCGCCCTCAGCTTTCTTT. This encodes CASTPPPSAFF.

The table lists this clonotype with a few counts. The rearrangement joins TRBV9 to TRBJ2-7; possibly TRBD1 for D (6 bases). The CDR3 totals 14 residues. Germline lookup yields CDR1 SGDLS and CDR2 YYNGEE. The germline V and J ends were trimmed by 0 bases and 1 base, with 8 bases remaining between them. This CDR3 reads CASSVEGGSYEQYF. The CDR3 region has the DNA TGTGCCAGCAGCGTAGAAGGGGGTTCCTACGAGCAGTACTTC. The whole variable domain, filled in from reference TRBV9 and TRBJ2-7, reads DSGVTQTPKHLITATGQRVTLRCSPRSGDLSVYWYQQSLDQGLQFLIQYYNGEERAKGNILERFSAQQFPDLHSELNLSSLELGDSALYFCASSVEGGSYEQYFGPGTRLTVT.

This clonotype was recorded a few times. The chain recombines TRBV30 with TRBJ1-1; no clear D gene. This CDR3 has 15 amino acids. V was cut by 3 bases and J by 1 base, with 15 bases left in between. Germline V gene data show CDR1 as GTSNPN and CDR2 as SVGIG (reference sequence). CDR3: CAWSTLWRENTEAFF. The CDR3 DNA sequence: TGTGCCTGGAGCACCCTATGGAGGGAGAACACTGAAGCTTTCTTT.

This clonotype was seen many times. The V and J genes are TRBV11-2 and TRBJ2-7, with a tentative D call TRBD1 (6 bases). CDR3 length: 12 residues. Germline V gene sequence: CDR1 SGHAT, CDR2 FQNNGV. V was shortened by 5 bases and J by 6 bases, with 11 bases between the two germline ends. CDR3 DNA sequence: TGTGCCAGCAGCCCGACAGGTATCGAGCAGTACTTC. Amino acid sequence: CASSPTGIEQYF. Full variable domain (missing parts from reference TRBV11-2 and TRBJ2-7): EAGVAQSPRYKIIEKRQSVAFWCNPISGHATLYWYQQILGQGPKLLIQFQNNGVVDDSQLPKDRFSAERLKGVDSTLKIQPAKLEDSAVYLCASSPTGIEQYFGPGTRLTVT.

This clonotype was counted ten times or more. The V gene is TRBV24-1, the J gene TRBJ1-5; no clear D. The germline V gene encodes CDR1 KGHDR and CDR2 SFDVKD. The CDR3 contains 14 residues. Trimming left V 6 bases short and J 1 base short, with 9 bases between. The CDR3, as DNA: TGTGCCACCAGTCATTGGCCGAGCAATCAGCCCCAGCATTTT. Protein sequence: CATSHWPSNQPQHF.

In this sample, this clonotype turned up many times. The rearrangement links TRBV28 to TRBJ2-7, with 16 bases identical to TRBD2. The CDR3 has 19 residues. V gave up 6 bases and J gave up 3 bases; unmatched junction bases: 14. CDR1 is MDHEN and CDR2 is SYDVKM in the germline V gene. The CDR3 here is CASRRQPGLAGGLNYEQYF. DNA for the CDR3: TGTGCCAGCAGGCGACAGCCGGGACTAGCGGGAGGGCTGAACTACGAGCAGTACTTC.

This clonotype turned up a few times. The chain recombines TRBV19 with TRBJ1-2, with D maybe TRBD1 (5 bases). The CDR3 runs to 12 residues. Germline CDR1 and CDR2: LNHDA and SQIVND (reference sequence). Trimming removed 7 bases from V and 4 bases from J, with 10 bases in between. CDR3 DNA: TGTGCCAGTACCTCCGGGGGCTATGGCTACACCTTC. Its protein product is CASTSGGYGYTF. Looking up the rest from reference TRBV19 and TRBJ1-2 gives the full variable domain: DGGITQSPKYLFRKEGQNVTLSCEQNLNHDAMYWYRQDPGQGLRLIYYSQIVNDFQKGDIAEGYSVSREKKESFPLTVTSAQKNPTAFYLCASTSGGYGYTFGSGTRLTVV.

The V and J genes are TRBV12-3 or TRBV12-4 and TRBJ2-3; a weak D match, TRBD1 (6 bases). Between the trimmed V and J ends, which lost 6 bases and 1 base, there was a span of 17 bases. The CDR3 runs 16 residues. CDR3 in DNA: TGTGCCAGCAGAGACGACAGGCTAGGTGGCACAGATACGCAGTATTTT. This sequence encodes CASRDDRLGGTDTQYF.

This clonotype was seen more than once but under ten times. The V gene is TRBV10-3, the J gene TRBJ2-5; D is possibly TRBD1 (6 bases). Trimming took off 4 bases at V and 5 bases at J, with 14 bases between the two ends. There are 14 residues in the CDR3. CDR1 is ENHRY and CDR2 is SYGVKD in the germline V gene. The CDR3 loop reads CAISGDTRVETQYF. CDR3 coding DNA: TGTGCCATCAGTGGGGACACGAGGGTTGAGACCCAGTACTTC.

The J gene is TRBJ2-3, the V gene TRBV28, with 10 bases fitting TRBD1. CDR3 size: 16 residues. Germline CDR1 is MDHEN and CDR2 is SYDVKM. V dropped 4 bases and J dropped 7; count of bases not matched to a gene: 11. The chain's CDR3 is CASSSILTGGRNTQYF. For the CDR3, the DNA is TGTGCCAGCAGTTCGATATTGACAGGGGGCAGGAATACGCAGTATTTT.